The 21 T cell receptor beta chains in this list originate from one sample, sequenced in a study of T cell responses to AZD1222 COVID-19 vaccine. Using immunoSEQ multiplex PCR, the repertoire was profiled, and TCRdb retains in-frame clones only, with some absent. The repertoire has around 100,000 clones, more than 90% of them found once; the top ten carry roughly 2%. The sample here was peripheral blood, taken on day 0 of AZD1222 vaccination. The source is an adult in good health.

The chain uses TRBV5-6 and TRBJ2-1, with D unclear. Trimming took off 0 bases at V and 4 bases at J, with 5 bases between the two ends. This CDR3 has 13 amino acids. Germline V gives CDR1 SGHDT, CDR2 YYEEEE. The CDR3 DNA follows: TGTGCCAGCAGCTTGGGGGTTTACAATGAGCAGTTCTTC. It specifies CASSLGVYNEQFF.

This clone appeared once. The genes are TRBV6-6 and TRBJ1-1; TRBD1 matches at 10 bases. The J segment lost 11 bases and the V segment lost 6 bases, leaving 3 bases of the junction unmatched. Per the germline V gene, CDR1 is MNHNY and CDR2 is SVGAGI (reference sequence). The length of the CDR3 is 11 residues. The CDR3 nucleotides read TGTGCCAGCAGACCGGACAGGGGGGCTTTCTTT. It specifies CASRPDRGAFF.

The chain combines TRBV7-2 with TRBJ1-3; the D is unclear. Germline values: CDR1 SGHTA, CDR2 FQGNSA. V dropped 1 base and J dropped 2 bases, with 6 bases sitting between them. CDR3 length: 14 residues. Here the CDR3 DNA reads TGTGCCAGCAGCTTAGGGGTAGCTGGAAACACCATATATTTT. Translated: CASSLGVAGNTIYF.

Turning to this clone: The junction departs from germline at one end; a sequencing error may be responsible. The chain carries TRBV2 and TRBJ2-3, with a weak D call TRBD2 (5 bases). The germline V gene has CDR1 SNHLY and CDR2 FYNNEI. The CDR3 extends over 14 amino acids. This chain's CDR3 is CASSLLGGPTQPGF. CDR3 nucleotides: TGTGCCAGCAGCCTCCTAGGTGGCCCCACACAACCGGGGTTT.

V and J are TRBV5-1 and TRBJ2-2, with 11 positions matching TRBD2. V lost 0 bases to trimming and J lost 3 bases; unmatched junction nucleotides: 7. The CDR3 is 18 residues long. The germline CDR1 and CDR2 sequences are SGHRS and YFSETQ. CDR3 nucleotides: TGCGCCAGCAGCTTGGGAAATCTAGCGGGGGGACACACCGGGGAGCTGTTTTTT. This codes for CASSLGNLAGGHTGELFF.

J is TRBJ1-3 and V is TRBV2; 8 nucleotides match TRBD1. Germline CDR1 is SNHLY and CDR2 is FYNNEI. V shed 6 bases and J 0 bases; nucleotides not matched to a gene: 4. The CDR3 covers 15 residues. DNA of the CDR3: TGTGCCAGCAGGGGGGACAGGAGCTCTGGAAACACCATATATTTT. Encoded protein: CASRGDRSSGNTIYF.

The rearrangement joins TRBV5-4 to TRBJ1-1; no clear D gene. Germline CDR1 and CDR2: SGHNT and YYREEE (reference sequence). Between the trimmed V and J ends, which lost 1 base and 0 bases, there was a span of 4 bases. CDR3 size: 13 residues. Here the CDR3 reads CASSLHLNTEAFF. The CDR3 DNA is TGTGCCAGCAGCTTGCACTTGAACACTGAAGCTTTCTTT.

The chain carries TRBV3-1 (or the pseudogene TRBV3-2) and TRBJ2-3; 11 positions match TRBD2. The CDR3 spans 17 residues. V gave up 4 bases and J gave up 2 bases; unmatched junction bases: 8. CDR1 LGHDT and CDR2 YNNKEL come from the germline V gene (reference sequence). In DNA, the CDR3 is TGTGCCAGCAGCCCGGTGGGTAGCGGGAGGGCCACAGATACGCAGTATTTT. The encoded protein is CASSPVGSGRATDTQYF.

The chain couples TRBV5-1 to TRBJ1-4; possible D gene TRBD1, 5 bases. Germline loops: CDR1 SGHRS, CDR2 YFSETQ. The CDR3 covers 14 residues. V shed 4 bases and J shed 4 bases, with 11 bases lying between them. Here the CDR3 DNA reads TGCGCCAGCAGCACGACGGGACGTAATGAAAAACTGTTTTTT. Amino acid sequence: CASSTTGRNEKLFF.

This chain links TRBV6-2 or TRBV6-3 with TRBJ1-3, with a tentative D call TRBD1 (5 bases). The V end was cut by 4 bases, the J end by 8 bases, with 18 bases between. CDR3 length equals 15 residues. From germline, CDR1 is MNHEY and CDR2 SVGEGT. CDR3 protein: CASSSTGLLADTIYF. CDR3 nucleotides: TGTGCCAGCAGTTCTACAGGCCTTCTTGCGGACACCATATATTTT.

J is TRBJ2-1 and V is TRBV2, with 9 bases identical to TRBD2. The ends lost 2 bases at V and 3 bases at J; junction bases unmatched: 2. The CDR3 runs 15 residues. Germline CDR1 is SNHLY and CDR2 is FYNNEI. The CDR3 loop reads CASSEISGSYNEQFF. CDR3 DNA: TGTGCCAGCAGTGAAATTAGCGGGAGCTACAATGAGCAGTTCTTC. The complete variable domain, with remaining parts taken from reference TRBV2 and TRBJ2-1, reads EPEVTQTPSHQVTQMGQEVILRCVPISNHLYFYWYRQILGQKVEFLVSFYNNEISEKSEIFDDQFSVERPDGSNFTLKIRSTKLEDSAMYFCASSEISGSYNEQFFGPGTRLTVL.

The V gene is TRBV28, the J gene TRBJ2-5, with D uncertain. The CDR3 covers 14 residues. V lost 3 bases and J lost 5, with 13 bases in between. Germline V gene sequence: CDR1 MDHEN, CDR2 SYDVKM. CDR3 DNA: TGTGCCAGCAGTTTGGGTGATGTAGACGAGACCCAGTACTTC. This encodes CASSLGDVDETQYF.

The chain has TRBV19 and TRBJ2-3; TRBD2 matches 7 bases. The length of the CDR3 is 14 residues. Germline assignment: CDR1 LNHDA and CDR2 SQIVND (reference sequence). Trimming removed 3 bases from V and 4 bases from J; junction bases left unmatched: 4. The CDR3 protein is CASSIWTRADTQYF. The CDR3 DNA is TGTGCCAGTAGTATTTGGACTAGAGCAGATACGCAGTATTTT.

The V and J genes are TRBV3-1 (or the pseudogene TRBV3-2) and TRBJ2-6; D is undetermined. CDR3 length equals 14 residues. The V gene's germline CDR1 is LGHDT and CDR2 YNNKEL (reference sequence). V dropped 2 bases and J dropped 2 bases, with 4 bases sitting between them. This CDR3 reads CASSQSPGANVLTF. As DNA, the CDR3 is TGTGCCAGCAGCCAATCTCCTGGGGCCAACGTCCTGACTTTC.

The chain has TRBV5-6 and TRBJ1-1, with a tentative D call TRBD1 (6 bases). The V end lost 0 bases, the J end lost 4 bases, and 10 bases lay between the germline ends. Germline V CDR1 and CDR2: SGHDT, YYEEEE. This CDR3 spans 14 amino acids. Here the CDR3 reads CASSLGQELTEAFF. In DNA, the CDR3 is TGTGCCAGCAGCTTGGGACAGGAGCTCACTGAAGCTTTCTTT.

The rearrangement links TRBV2 to TRBJ1-2; D is unclear. Germline assignment: CDR1 SNHLY and CDR2 FYNNEI. V was trimmed by 7 bases and J by 4 bases, leaving 16 bases between them. The CDR3 sequence is 14 residues long. The CDR3 nucleotides are TGTGCCAGCACGGGCGCTAAAACGCTCTATGGCTACACCTTC. Protein: CASTGAKTLYGYTF.

V and J are TRBV6-2 or TRBV6-3 and TRBJ2-7; 9 bases match TRBD1. This CDR3 region has 15 residues. Germline V gives CDR1 MNHEY, CDR2 SVGEGT. The V and J ends lost 0 bases and 4 bases, in that order; junction bases with no gene match: 4. This chain's CDR3 is CASSYSGTGRYEQYF. CDR3 DNA: TGTGCCAGCAGTTACTCTGGGACAGGGCGTTACGAGCAGTACTTC.

The rearrangement uses TRBV19 and TRBJ1-5; TRBD1 matches 8 bases. This CDR3 is 15 amino acids long. Germline CDR1 and CDR2: LNHDA and SQIVND (reference sequence). V lost 7 bases, J lost 3 bases, and 8 bases stayed unmatched. CDR3 residues: CASTIDRGVNQPQHF. DNA for the CDR3: TGTGCCAGTACCATCGACAGGGGTGTCAATCAGCCCCAGCATTTT.

The J gene is TRBJ2-1, the V gene TRBV20-1, with D possibly TRBD2 on 5 matching bases. Germline V gene data show CDR1 as DFQATT and CDR2 as SNEGSKA (reference sequence). The CDR3 has 12 amino acids. With 3 bases removed from V and 8 bases from J, the gap between germline ends came to 11 bases. The CDR3 loop is CSASLRAYEQFF. CDR3 coding DNA: TGCAGTGCTAGTTTGCGGGCCTATGAGCAGTTCTTC.

The rearrangement links TRBV6-1 to TRBJ1-4; D not resolved. V was cut by 0 bases and J by 6 bases, with 14 bases left in between. Germline V lookup: CDR1 MNHNS, CDR2 SASEGT. The CDR3 has 16 residues. In DNA, the CDR3 is TGTGCCAGCAGTGAAGCGCGGGTTATCGGATATGAAAAACTGTTTTTT. Translating it yields CASSEARVIGYEKLFF.

This chain joins TRBV6-5 and TRBJ1-4; D gene unclear. V was shortened by 2 bases and J by 2 bases, with 9 bases between the two germline ends. Looked up from germline, CDR1 is MNHEY and CDR2 is SVGAGI. The CDR3 covers 15 residues. The CDR3 sequence: CASSYGDTTNEKLFF. CDR3 in DNA: TGTGCCAGCAGTTACGGAGACACGACTAATGAAAAACTGTTTTTT.